The present TCR beta chain was sequenced within a study of T cells after posttransplantation cyclophosphamide. Points from the study as a whole: Recipient CMV seropositivity and CMV reactivation strongly tracked TRB clonality.

Sampled 1 year posttransplant, controls received myeloablative marrow transplants, methotrexate and a calcineurin inhibitor. Notes on this clone: Its antigen is not known.

Sequencing was performed with immunoSEQ multiplex PCR; in TCRdb, only in-frame clones are kept and a portion is missing. This repertoire shows some 16,000 clones, about 85% found once; its top ten account for under 30%. The CDR3 spans 12 residues. Germline V gene lookup returns CDR1 SGHRS and CDR2 YFSETQ. The J segment lost 5 bases and the V segment lost 5 bases, leaving 3 bases of the junction unmatched. Specimen: PBMCs, collected after allogeneic stem cell transplant with calcineurin inhibitor and methotrexate. The receptor was derived from a female patient aged 18 to 35 who received an allogeneic stem cell transplant from an unrelated donor, was CMV-positive, and had acute and chronic GVHD. Some of the T cells might come from the graft donor. The chain is built from TRBV5-1 and TRBJ2-5; 7 nucleotides align to TRBD2. CDR3 nucleotides: TGCGCCAGCAGTCGGGGAGGGGAGACCCAGTACTTC. Amino acids: CASSRGGETQYF.